This T cell receptor (beta chain) was found in a study of cytomegalovirus exposure and HLA in healthy donors. Germline assignment: CDR1 SGHRS and CDR2 YFSETQ. The CDR3 covers 15 residues. V gave up 4 bases and J gave up 5 bases; unmatched junction bases: 7. PCR amplification relied on 60 Vbeta primers (plus 13 Jbeta primers). The method was immunoSEQ multiplex PCR; TCRdb's version includes in-frame clones alone and lacks a portion of them. The sample yields 55,000 to 80,000 clones, 85% seen once. This receptor was identified in a female donor in good health and CMV-seronegative. The V gene is TRBV5-1, the J gene TRBJ1-5; 9 nucleotides agree with TRBD1. Sequencing used PBMCs. CDR3 region: CASSDGQGPHQPQHF. CDR3 DNA: TGCGCCAGCAGCGACGGACAGGGGCCGCATCAGCCCCAGCATTTT. The full variable domain, its missing parts supplied by reference TRBV5-1 and TRBJ1-5, is KAGVTQTPRYLIKTRGQQVTLSCSPISGHRSVSWYQQTPGQGLQFLFEYFSETQRNKGNFPGRFSGRQFSNSRSEMNVSTLELGDSALYLCASSDGQGPHQPQHFGDGTRLSIL.